These T cell receptor beta chains were read from a single sample in a study of blood T cell repertoires in COVID-19. Using immunoSEQ multiplex PCR, the repertoire was profiled, and TCRdb retains in-frame clones only, with some absent. Of 300,000 to 350,000 clones detected, 90% to 95% appear once; the ten largest clones hold about 4%. Sequencing was performed on PBMCs or T cells enriched from blood (not recorded which). These receptors all stem from a woman aged 30 to 39 who had been exposed to COVID-19. Both conserved end residues are part of each CDR3. Fields, in order: D gene, clone size, J gene, V gene, CDR3 DNA, CDR3 protein. The D gene is left open where the match is weak. Some rows have no size entry. The others give once, few or many, or a class for an expanded clone.

>-|-|TRBJ1-1|TRBV6-5
TGTGCCAGCAGTTCCGGCGGGATAGAAGCTTTCTTT
CASSSGGIEAFF
>TRBD1|-|TRBJ1-2|TRBV7-2
TGTGCCAGCAGCCCAAGGTCGAGTGGGACAGGGGCATATGGCTACACCTTC
CASSPRSSGTGAYGYTF
>TRBD2|-|TRBJ2-1|TRBV6-5
TGTGCCAGCGGGATGTGGGGGGGTACCTACAATGAGCAGTTCTTC
CASGMWGGTYNEQFF
>-|-|TRBJ1-1|TRBV11-3
TGTGCCAGCAGCTTAGTATCCGGCACTGAAGCTTTCTTT
CASSLVSGTEAFF
>-|-|TRBJ2-1|TRBV15
TGTGCCACCAGCAGGCCCCGGGTCCTTGGCGGAGATGAGCAGTTCTTC
CATSRPRVLGGDEQFF
>TRBD2|-|TRBJ2-7|TRBV7-6
TGTGCCAGCAGTACCGGGACTAGCCGAACCTGGGAGCAGTACTTC
CASSTGTSRTWEQYF
>TRBD1|-|TRBJ2-7|TRBV7-6
TGTGCCAGCAGCCGTGACAGGGGCGAGCAGTACTTC
CASSRDRGEQYF
>-|-|TRBJ1-1|TRBV7-3
TGTGCCAGCAGCTTAATCAGACGGACAGAGAACACTGAAGCTTTCTTT
CASSLIRRTENTEAFF
>-|-|TRBJ1-1|TRBV11-3
TGTGCCAGCAGCTTCGGAGAGAACACTGAAGCTTTCTTT
CASSFGENTEAFF
>-|-|TRBJ1-1|TRBV19
TGTGCCAGTATAGGCAGGTGGGCCATTAACACTGAAGCTTTCTTT
CASIGRWAINTEAFF
>-|once|TRBJ1-6|TRBV5-1
TGCGCCAGCAGCCCTACTCAGGGGATCCAGAGAAATTCACCCCTCCACTTT
CASSPTQGIQRNSPLHF
>TRBD1|-|TRBJ1-1|TRBV5-1
TGCGCCAGCAGCCTACAGGGGGCCAACACTGAAGCTTTCTTT
CASSLQGANTEAFF
>-|-|TRBJ2-3|TRBV19
TGTGCCAGTAGTAGGGGGGGGGCCCGCACAGATACGCAGTATTTT
CASSRGGARTDTQYF
>-|once|TRBJ1-4|TRBV7-8
TGTGCCAGCAGCTTCACCCCGCCCGCCGCAGCAACTAATGAAAAACTGTTTTTT
CASSFTPPAAATNEKLFF
>-|-|TRBJ2-2|TRBV4-2
TGTGCCAGCAGCCAAGGTCCGGAGTCCACCGGGGAGCTGTTTTTT
CASSQGPESTGELFF
>TRBD1|-|TRBJ1-1|TRBV5-1
TGCGCCAGCAGCTTGGCTCAGGGGGGCACTGAAGCTTTCTTT
CASSLAQGGTEAFF
>TRBD1|-|TRBJ1-2|TRBV5-1
TGCGCCAGCAGCCGGAGTACAGGGGGCCCCTATGGCTACACCTTC
CASSRSTGGPYGYTF
>-|once|TRBJ2-6|TRBV18
TGTGCCAGCTCACCAATGCAGTTCTCTGGGGCCAACGTCCTGACTTTC
CASSPMQFSGANVLTF
>-|once|TRBJ1-6|TRBV3-1/TRBV3-2
TGTGCCAGCAGCCAAGATCGAGGGCCAAATTCACCCCTCCACTTT
CASSQDRGPNSPLHF
>TRBD1|-|TRBJ1-6|TRBV27
TGTGCCAGCAGTTTCGACAGGGATTCTTCACCCCTCCACTTT
CASSFDRDSSPLHF
>-|-|TRBJ2-1|TRBV18
TGTGCCAGCTCACCCTTTGCCGGGAGCTCCTACAATGAGCAGTTCTTC
CASSPFAGSSYNEQFF
>-|-|TRBJ1-5|TRBV6-1
TGTGCCAGCAGTGAAGTCTTCAATCAGCCCCAGCATTTT
CASSEVFNQPQHF
>TRBD2|-|TRBJ2-2|TRBV6-5
TGTGCCAGCAGTTACTCGGCGGGGGGCAACACCGGGGAGCTGTTTTTT
CASSYSAGGNTGELFF
>-|-|TRBJ2-4|TRBV7-8
TGTGCCAGCAGCTTATTTCCAGGGGAAAACATTCAGTACTTC
CASSLFPGENIQYF
>-|-|TRBJ1-2|TRBV7-6
TGTGCCAGCAGCCTAGCATGGAGAAACAGGGTTCACTATGGCTACACCTTC
CASSLAWRNRVHYGYTF
>-|-|TRBJ1-2|TRBV6-5
TGTGCCAGCAGTTATTTCCAGGCCGATGGCTACACCTTC
CASSYFQADGYTF
>TRBD1|-|TRBJ1-3|TRBV7-8
TGTGCCAGCAGCACCCGGACAGGGGAGGTCGACACCATATATTTT
CASSTRTGEVDTIYF
>TRBD1|-|TRBJ2-7|TRBV5-4
TGTGCCAGCAGCATGGGACAGGGGAACGAGCAGTACTTC
CASSMGQGNEQYF
>-|few|TRBJ1-2|TRBV6-5
TGTGCCAGCAGTTACTACAGGGACTATGGCTACACCTTC
CASSYYRDYGYTF
>TRBD1|-|TRBJ2-7|TRBV7-2
TGTGCCAGCACCCACAGGACAGGGGGCTACGAGCAGTACTTC
CASTHRTGGYEQYF
>TRBD2|-|TRBJ2-3|TRBV11-1
TGTGCCAGCAGCCGGCGGGGGGATAAGAGCACAGATACGCAGTATTTT
CASSRRGDKSTDTQYF
>TRBD1|-|TRBJ1-1|TRBV7-8
TGTGCCAGCAGCTTAGGGGACAGGGGGGAGCGGTTCTTT
CASSLGDRGERFF
>-|-|TRBJ1-2|TRBV19
TGTGCCAGTAGATACAACAGCAAGGGGCGAAACTATGGCTACACCTTC
CASRYNSKGRNYGYTF
>TRBD1|-|TRBJ1-6|TRBV6-5
TGTGCCAGCAGGGGGACAGCTTCAAATTCACCCCTCCACTTT
CASRGTASNSPLHF
>TRBD1|-|TRBJ1-2|TRBV27
TGTGCCAGCAGGAGAGTAGGGACAGGGCTTTATGGCTACACCTTC
CASRRVGTGLYGYTF
>-|-|TRBJ2-7|TRBV7-9
TGTGCCAGCAGCTTAGTCGGTGGGGGGTACGAGCAGTACTTC
CASSLVGGGYEQYF
>-|-|TRBJ1-1|TRBV3-1/TRBV3-2
TGTGCCAGCAGCCAAGGTTCTCCGGGCACTGAAGCTTTCTTT
CASSQGSPGTEAFF
>-|-|TRBJ1-6|TRBV21-1
TGTGCCACCAGAAACAGGGGGCTTTGCTCCTATAATTCACCCCTCCACTTT
CATRNRGLCSYNSPLHF
>-|-|TRBJ2-5|TRBV27
TGTGCCAGCAGTTTAACAGGCTCCCCCCAAGAGACCCAGTACTTC
CASSLTGSPQETQYF
>-|-|TRBJ1-5|TRBV24-1
TGTGCCAAGAGGGTCGAAGGGGAGCATGTGGGGGGAAATCAGCCCCAGCATTTT
CAKRVEGEHVGGNQPQHF
>TRBD1|-|TRBJ1-6|TRBV10-3
TGTGCCATCAGGGCACGGACAGGTGTTTCACCCCTCCACTTT
CAIRARTGVSPLHF
>TRBD2|-|TRBJ2-5|TRBV4-1
TGCGCCAGCAGCCAGGGACTAGCGGGGGTGTACCAAGAGACCCAGTACTTC
CASSQGLAGVYQETQYF
>-|-|TRBJ1-2|TRBV6-5
TGTGCCAGCAGTTCGAGGACTGCTTATGGCTACACCTTC
CASSSRTAYGYTF
>TRBD2|-|TRBJ2-5|TRBV7-2
TGTGCCAGCAGCTTTCTAGCGGGCCAAGAGACCCAGTACTTC
CASSFLAGQETQYF
>TRBD1|-|TRBJ1-1|TRBV5-4
TGTGCCAGCAGCTCGACAGGGATGAACACTGAAGCTTTCTTT
CASSSTGMNTEAFF